This T cell receptor (beta chain) emerged from a study of beta chain features in type 1 diabetes. Findings and limits, study-wide: VDJ junctions from patients with type 1 diabetes contained fewer insertions and more deletions. Any HLA type influence on TCRB rearrangement was left unresolved here.

Sequenced material consisted of expressed TCRB transcripts (all of the isolated RNA was reverse transcribed). Each sample of naive, central memory or regulatory T cells had, on average, about 3.57 million reads. Clones were read by immunoSEQ multiplex PCR, and TCRdb kept only the in-frame ones, dropping some. The sample includes around 430,000 clones, about 29% of them seen just once. In regard to this clone: As yet, its antigen is unknown.

All of the sorted populations showed purity greater than 98%. The CDR3 has 15 amino acids. Germline V lookup: CDR1 SGHTA, CDR2 FQGNSA. The V and J ends lost 7 bases and 8 bases, in that order; junction bases with no gene match: 12. The sequenced material came from naive CD4+ T cells from blood. This clonotype was obtained from a man between 18 and 29 years old in good health. This chain links TRBV7-2 with TRBJ2-1; 9 bases fit TRBD2. CDR3 loop: CASTLSGRGKDEQFF. CDR3 coding DNA: TGTGCCAGCACCCTTAGCGGGAGAGGTAAGGATGAGCAGTTCTTC.